A single sample gave rise to the 18 T cell receptor beta chains below, sequenced in a study of regulatory T cells in long-lasting Graves disease. Sequencing libraries for TCR beta were prepared with iRepertoire HTBI primers and Arm-PCR of CDR3 regions. TCRdb redid the calling of the multiplex PCR reads with MiXCR, one entry per CDR3 protein. Of about 460,000 distinct CDR3 sequences detected, about 15% appear once; the ten largest clones hold under 20%. Time point of the sample: newly diagnosed GD, antithyroid drugs for less than 3 months. PBMC-derived RNA was used for the TCR library. The same sample was also used in a study of T cells in Graves' hyperthyroidism and ophthalmopathy.

The starting material was peripheral blood mononuclear cells (PBMCs), obtained at new diagnosis, from a patient treated with antithyroid drugs. These receptors originate from a woman aged 50 to 60 with Graves disease.

This clonotype was counted many times. V gene TRBV11-2 combines with J gene TRBJ1-5, with TRBD1 identical over 8 bases. This CDR3 comprises 16 residues. V shed 5 bases and J 3 bases; nucleotides not matched to a gene: 9. The germline gives CDR1 SGHAT, CDR2 FQNNGV. CDR3 region: CASSRGDRSTNQPQHF. CDR3 in DNA: TGTGCCAGCAGCCGTGGGGACAGGTCGACCAATCAGCCCCAGCATTTT.

This clonotype was seen repeatedly, ten times or more. This chain connects TRBV6-1 to TRBJ1-5; 7 bases line up with TRBD1. The CDR3 has 17 residues. Per the germline V gene, CDR1 is MNHNS and CDR2 is SASEGT. V lost 4 bases, J lost 4 bases, and 13 bases stayed unmatched. In DNA form, the CDR3 reads TGTGCCAGCAGTGGCCGGACAGGTTCTAACCAGAATCAGCCCCAGCATTTT. Translated, it gives CASSGRTGSNQNQPQHF.

At least ten counts were recorded for this clonotype. J is TRBJ2-1 and V is TRBV28; no reliable D call. V was shortened by 2 bases and J by 6 bases, with 5 bases between the two germline ends. The CDR3 spans 12 residues. CDR1 and CDR2 (germline): MDHEN, SYDVKM. CDR3 sequence (DNA): TGTGCCAGCAGTTTACGGTCCAATGAGCAGTTCTTC. Amino acid sequence: CASSLRSNEQFF.

This clonotype was observed many times. The chain employs TRBV14 and TRBJ2-3; D is uncertain. This CDR3 is built from 15 residues. Germline V gene lookup returns CDR1 SGHDN and CDR2 FVKESK. V lost 0 bases to trimming and J lost 4 bases, with 11 bases between them. The CDR3 is CASSQDLGRADTQYF. CDR3 coding DNA: TGTGCCAGCAGCCAAGATCTAGGGCGAGCAGATACGCAGTATTTT.

The chain employs TRBV4-1 and TRBJ2-7; 9 bases are a match to TRBD1. Germline V gene lookup returns CDR1 MGHRA and CDR2 YSYEKL. This CDR3 comprises 17 residues. V shed 2 bases and J 5 bases; nucleotides not matched to a gene: 13. The DNA of the CDR3 is TGCGCCAGCAGCCAAATCAGAACGGAGACAGGGGGGCACGAGCAGTACTTC. Protein product: CASSQIRTETGGHEQYF.

This clonotype was detected many times. One end of the junction varies from germline; a read error may be responsible. The chain has TRBV19 and TRBJ2-1; TRBD2 matches 9 bases. From germline, CDR1 is LNHDA and CDR2 SQIVND (reference sequence). The CDR3 contains 15 residues. The CDR3 DNA is TGCGCCAGCAGCCCTTCGGGCGGGAGGGGCAATGAGCAGTTCTTC. Amino acid sequence: CASSPSGGRGNEQFF.

Only a few counts were recorded for this clonotype. The chain combines TRBV5-1 with TRBJ2-7, with D perhaps TRBD1 (6 bases). Germline assignment: CDR1 SGHRS and CDR2 YFSETQ. V gave up 2 bases and J gave up 4 bases, with 16 bases separating them. The CDR3 spans 15 residues. The CDR3 protein is CASSFVAGAEYEQYF. The CDR3, as DNA: TGCGCCAGCAGCTTTGTCGCAGGGGCGGAATACGAGCAGTACTTC.

This clonotype was seen repeatedly, ten times or more. The V gene is TRBV6-5, the J gene TRBJ2-2; D gene uncertain. V was clipped by 2 bases and J by 0 bases, with 7 bases between them. Germline CDR1 MNHEY, CDR2 SVGAGI. The CDR3 sequence is 15 residues long. This CDR3 is CASSYGSPNTGELFF. CDR3 nucleotides: TGTGCCAGCAGTTACGGTAGCCCGAACACCGGGGAGCTGTTTTTT.

This clonotype has ten or more counts. The V call is TRBV29-1, the J call TRBJ1-2; no definite D call. The CDR3 totals 14 residues. Trimming shortened V by 0 bases and J by 4 bases, and 12 bases separated the two germline ends. Germline values: CDR1 SQVTM, CDR2 ANQGSEA. The CDR3 coding sequence is TGCAGCGTTGAAGATCAGGCAGCTACCTATGGCTACACCTTC. It specifies CSVEDQAATYGYTF.

This clonotype was counted at least ten times. The DNA of the CDR3 is TGTGCCAGCAGCTCGCAACCAGGGACTAGCGGGACCGGAATGGGGCCCACAGATACGCAGTATTTT. Translating gives CASSSQPGTSGTGMGPTDTQYF. The chain recombines TRBV7-3 with TRBJ2-3; 13 bases align to TRBD2. The germline V gene has CDR1 SGHTA and CDR2 FQGTGA. V lost 4 bases and J lost 2; bases outside the gene matches: 21. The CDR3 is made up of 22 amino acids. The full variable domain, in which reference TRBV7-3 and TRBJ2-3 provide the parts outside the CDR3, is GAGVSQTPSNKVTEKGKYVELRCDPISGHTALYWYRQSLGQGPEFLIYFQGTGAADDSGLPNDRFFAVRPEGSVSTLKIQRTERGDSAVYLCASSSQPGTSGTGMGPTDTQYFGPGTRLTVL.

This clonotype has only a few counts. V usage is TRBV7-9 and J usage is TRBJ1-2, with TRBD1 matching 10 bases. Germline values: CDR1 SEHNR, CDR2 FQNEAQ (reference sequence). This CDR3 spans 15 amino acids. V trimming: 6 bases; J trimming: 8 bases; junction bases outside the gene matches: 12. CDR3 DNA sequence: TGTGCCAGCAGTCTTCGATTAGGACAGGGGGACGGCTACACCTTC. This translates into CASSLRLGQGDGYTF.

This rearrangement joins TRBV28 to TRBJ2-1; D is uncertain. Germline values: CDR1 MDHEN, CDR2 SYDVKM. This CDR3 region has 13 residues. Trimming pared 3 bases from V and 4 bases from J, leaving 7 bases between. CDR3 protein: CASSLYSYNEQFF. In DNA form, the CDR3 reads TGTGCCAGCAGTTTGTACTCGTACAATGAGCAGTTCTTC.

This clonotype was seen at least ten times. The V gene is TRBV7-6, the J gene TRBJ2-3; possibly TRBD1 for D (6 bases). V was cut by 1 base and J by 1 base, with 12 bases left in between. Germline CDR1 reads SGHVS; CDR2 reads FNYEAQ. The CDR3 totals 16 residues. The CDR3 nucleotides read TGTGCCAGCAGCTTAGGAGTGGCAGGGGGCACAGATACGCAGTATTTT. Its translation: CASSLGVAGGTDTQYF.

In its sample, this clonotype was seen many times. The V call is TRBV2, the J call TRBJ1-5; perhaps TRBD1 as D (5 bases). CDR1 is SNHLY and CDR2 is FYNNEI in the germline V gene. The CDR3 contains 14 residues. The V end was cut by 5 bases, the J end by 3 bases, with 11 bases between. The CDR3 DNA reads as TGTGCCAGCAGTAAGTTCAGGGACAATCAGCCCCAGCATTTT. Protein product: CASSKFRDNQPQHF.

This clonotype was counted at least ten times. The J gene is TRBJ1-1, the V gene TRBV2; D remains unclear. Germline CDR1 and CDR2: SNHLY and FYNNEI. The CDR3 is 12 residues long. Trimming pared 8 bases from V and 0 bases from J, leaving 7 bases between. CDR3 sequence (DNA): TGTGCCAGCGCAGTAATGAACACTGAAGCTTTCTTT. It translates to CASAVMNTEAFF.

The table lists this clonotype with a few counts. The rearrangement links TRBV4-1 to TRBJ2-3; D gene ambiguous. CDR1 and CDR2 (germline): MGHRA, YSYEKL. V was pared by 2 bases and J by 0 bases, with 12 bases between. The CDR3 is made up of 16 amino acids. The CDR3 loop reads CASSQRYRSSTDTQYF. Here the CDR3 DNA reads TGCGCCAGCAGCCAAAGATACAGATCTAGCACAGATACGCAGTATTTT.

This clonotype appeared a few times. This chain links TRBV3-1 with TRBJ2-4; D gene ambiguous. V was clipped by 2 bases and J by 8 bases, with 7 bases between them. CDR1 is LGHDT, CDR2 YNNKEL, per germline (reference sequence). CDR3 length: 12 amino acids. This CDR3 reads CASSQSWDIQYF. For the CDR3, the DNA is TGTGCCAGCAGCCAATCCTGGGACATTCAGTACTTC.

This rearrangement joins TRBV6-1 to TRBJ2-5, with TRBD1 matching 7 bases. In germline, CDR1 is MNHNS, CDR2 SASEGT. J lost 4 bases, V lost 3 bases, and 8 bases had no gene match. This CDR3 comprises 15 residues. The CDR3 loop reads CASSESGTVGETQYF. The CDR3 DNA reads TGTGCCAGCAGTGAGTCCGGGACAGTCGGAGAGACCCAGTACTTC.